This TCR beta chain emerged from a study of T cell responses to AZD1222 COVID-19 vaccine. Comment on this clone: The antigen remains undetermined.

Findings and caveats of the study: The number of AZD1222 recipients seropositive at baseline was only six. Spike-specific TCR breadth and depth both grew after two AZD1222 doses.

Here immunoSEQ multiplex PCR was the method, and the copy in TCRdb shows in-frame clones only, minus some. This table holds about 140,000 clones, about 88% found once. Sequences were derived from peripheral blood, sampled 28 days after the second AZD1222 dose. The sequence was obtained from an adult who received the AZD1222 COVID-19 vaccine.

CDR3 region: CASAQGRNTIYF. The CDR3 DNA follows: TGTGCCAGCGCCCAGGGGAGAAACACCATATATTTT. V usage is TRBV2 and J usage is TRBJ1-3, with D tentatively TRBD1 (6 bases). The V gene's germline CDR1 is SNHLY and CDR2 FYNNEI. Trimming removed 8 bases at V and 5 bases at J, with 10 bases between. The CDR3 runs to 12 residues.